Each of the 8 T cell receptor beta chains below was sequenced from the same sample in a study of T cells in Graves' hyperthyroidism and ophthalmopathy. Template material for amplifying TCR beta CDR3 regions consisted of RNA transcripts. An initial round of RT-PCR targeting the TCR CDR3 relied on the HTBI primer set. MiXCR was run by TCRdb on the multiplex PCR reads, yielding one entry per CDR3 protein. This sample carries over 650,000 distinct CDR3 sequences, about 15% of them seen once, and the ten largest clones take around 8.1%. The sequenced material came from blood. The receptors originated from a man between 18 and 35 years old with Graves' hyperthyroidism.

This clonotype has a handful of counts. J is TRBJ1-1 and V is TRBV20-1; D not resolved. Trimming removed 3 bases from V and 6 bases from J, with 8 bases in between. Looked up from germline, CDR1 is DFQATT and CDR2 is SNEGSKA (reference sequence). This CDR3 contains 11 residues. The CDR3 coding sequence is TGCAGTGCTAGCTCGGCGGCTGAAGCTTTCTTT. Translated: CSASSAAEAFF.

The chain links TRBV5-8 to TRBJ1-4; TRBD1 matches 9 bases. The CDR3 is 15 amino acids. V lost 2 bases, J lost 7 bases, and 6 bases stayed unmatched. The germline CDR1 and CDR2 sequences are SGHTS and YDEGEE. The CDR3 DNA reads TGTGCCAGCAGCTTCACAGGGGGCCGGAGTGAAAAACTGTTTTTT. Its translation is CASSFTGGRSEKLFF. The variable domain in full, with the rest retrieved from reference TRBV5-8 and TRBJ1-4, is EAGVTQSPTHLIKTRGQQATLRCSPISGHTSVYWYQQALGLGLQFLLWYDEGEERNRGNFPPRFSGRQFPNYSSELNVNALELEDSALYLCASSFTGGRSEKLFFGSGTQLSVL.

This clonotype was picked up many times. This chain links TRBV3-1 with TRBJ1-1; D perhaps matches TRBD1 (5 bases). Germline CDR1 LGHDT, CDR2 YNNKEL (reference sequence). Trimming left V 0 bases short and J 11 bases short, with 10 bases between. The CDR3 consists of 12 residues. CDR3 sequence: CASSQEQDGAFF. DNA of the CDR3: TGTGCCAGCAGCCAAGAACAGGACGGTGCTTTCTTT.

This clonotype has at least ten counts. The chain has TRBV7-2 and TRBJ2-5; possible D gene TRBD2, 6 bases. CDR3 length: 18 residues. With 2 bases removed from V and 2 bases from J, the gap between germline ends came to 21 bases. Germline V gene lookup returns CDR1 SGHTA and CDR2 FQGNSA. DNA for the CDR3: TGTGCCAGCAGCTTACCGAAACCGGGACTCCCGGGGCAAGAGACCCAGTACTTC. It codes for CASSLPKPGLPGQETQYF.

This clonotype was counted at least ten times. The chain carries TRBV28 and TRBJ2-7; 9 bases fit TRBD1. Germline CDR1 and CDR2: MDHEN and SYDVKM. The CDR3 loop spans 15 amino acids. Trimming took 3 bases from V and 7 from J; bases not matched to a gene: 10. The CDR3 sequence is CASSLDRGLGGEQYF. In DNA, the CDR3 is TGTGCCAGCAGTTTGGACAGGGGCCTGGGGGGGGAGCAGTACTTC.

The CDR3 DNA reads as TGTGCCTGGAGTGTAGGGGGGAATCTTAATTCACCCCTCCACTTT. This codes for CAWSVGGNLNSPLHF. The J gene is TRBJ1-6, the V gene TRBV30; a weak D match, TRBD1 (6 bases). The CDR3 has 15 amino acids. Looked up from germline, CDR1 is GTSNPN and CDR2 is SVGIG (reference sequence). V lost 0 bases, J lost 6 bases, and 12 bases lay in between.

This clonotype has just one count. A clone one base away is much larger, so this may be a read error. The gene calls are TRBV28 and TRBJ2-5, with TRBD1 identical over 7 bases. J was trimmed by 6 bases and V by 7 bases; bases with no gene match: 11. The CDR3 runs 14 residues. CDR1 and CDR2 from the germline V gene are MDHEN and SYDVKM. CDR3 region: CASTQETGKKTQYF. DNA of the CDR3: TGTGCCAGCACTCAGGAGACAGGGAAAAAGACCCAGTACTTC.

This clonotype was seen ten or more times. The CDR3: CASNTGSVNQPQHF. The CDR3 nucleotides read TGTGCCAGCAATACAGGGTCGGTCAATCAGCCCCAGCATTTT. This chain uses TRBV28 with TRBJ1-5, with a weak D call TRBD1 (6 bases). Trimming removed 7 bases at V and 3 bases at J, with 13 bases between. Germline-derived CDR1 and CDR2 are MDHEN and SYDVKM. The CDR3 runs 14 residues.